Listed here are 18 T cell receptor beta chains from one sample, sequenced in a study of cytomegalovirus exposure and HLA in healthy donors. PCR primers comprised 60 Vbeta and 13 Jbeta primers. Clones were sequenced by immunoSEQ multiplex PCR, and TCRdb holds only the in-frame ones, with some missing. Of 120,000 to 150,000 clones in the sample, 60% to 85% were seen once. The sequencing sample was made of PBMCs. The receptors were sampled from a middle-aged man in good health and CMV-seropositive.

The chain combines TRBV6-1 with TRBJ2-7; 8 bases align to TRBD1. The CDR3 length is 13 residues. Germline-derived CDR1 and CDR2 are MNHNS and SASEGT. J lost 5 bases, V lost 10 bases, and 10 bases had no gene match. CDR3 sequence (DNA): TGTGCCACCTCACGGGACAGGCTGAACGAGCAGTACTTC. As protein: CATSRDRLNEQYF.

In the case of this clone: It is likely a read error, because the conserved phenylalanine at the end of the CDR3 is missing. It is unclear where the CDR3 begins or ends on the DNA, so no DNA is shown, and the CDR3 is as TCRdb lists it. The CDR3 protein is CASSTPPRETSGRG. The chain uses TRBV9 and TRBJ2-4; the table's D call, TRBD2, has no DNA check behind it. The CDR3 spans 14 residues, counting both ends. Germline CDR1 and CDR2: SGDLS and YYNGEE.

The gene calls are TRBV9 and TRBJ2-1; 7 nucleotides align to TRBD2. The V gene's germline CDR1 is SGDLS and CDR2 YYNGEE. The CDR3 is made up of 15 amino acids. V gave up 2 bases and J gave up 10 bases; unmatched junction bases: 12. CDR3 in DNA: TGTGCCAGCAGCGTGACAGCGGGGCCCGGGAGGGAGCAGTTCTTC. Residues: CASSVTAGPGREQFF.

The CDR3 sequence: CASSWGQGSYEQYF. The CDR3 region has the DNA TGTGCCAGCAGCTGGGGACAGGGATCCTACGAGCAGTACTTC. This chain connects TRBV5-5 to TRBJ2-7; 9 bases are a match to TRBD1. Trimming took 3 bases from V and 1 from J; bases not matched to a gene: 2. The V gene's germline CDR1 is SGHKS and CDR2 YYEKEE (reference sequence). CDR3 size: 14 residues.

A note on this clone: One junction end disagrees with the germline gene, perhaps due to a read error. This rearrangement joins TRBV5-1 to TRBJ2-7; 12 bases are shared with TRBD1. CDR1 and CDR2 from the germline V gene are SGHRS and YFSETQ. The CDR3 contains 13 residues. CDR3 nucleotides: TGCGCCAGCAGCCCGGGACAGGGGGCGCGTTGGGACTTC. As protein: CASSPGQGARWDF.

Notes on this clone: The sample contains more than one DNA sequence encoding this CDR3. This rearrangement joins TRBV11-2 to TRBJ2-7; a possible D gene is TRBD2 (5 bases). The CDR3 is made up of 14 amino acids. V was shortened by 5 bases and J by 4 bases, with 15 bases between the two germline ends. Germline V gene lookup returns CDR1 SGHAT and CDR2 FQNNGV. This CDR3 reads CASSLGSPVYEQYF. In DNA, the CDR3 is TGTGCCAGCAGCCTGGGGAGTCCGGTTTACGAGCAGTACTTC.

The V call is TRBV9, the J call TRBJ2-2, with 8 bases that match TRBD2. This CDR3 comprises 14 residues. V lost 4 bases to trimming and J lost 5 bases; unmatched junction nucleotides: 4. The germline V gene has CDR1 SGDLS and CDR2 YYNGEE. The DNA of the CDR3 is TGTGCCAGCAGCCCCCGGGAGGGAACCGGGGAGCTGTTTTTT. It yields the protein CASSPREGTGELFF.

This clone was detected once. The chain has TRBV7-2 and TRBJ2-3; 11 nucleotides match TRBD2. Germline trimming cut 5 bases from V and 3 bases from J; bases unmatched to any gene: 13. CDR3 size: 18 residues. Germline values: CDR1 SGHTA, CDR2 FQGNSA. The CDR3 loop reads CASSLSLLAGARTDTQYF. DNA for the CDR3: TGTGCCAGCAGCCTATCGTTACTAGCGGGAGCGCGGACAGATACGCAGTATTTT.

This clone was found a few times. This chain joins TRBV11-2 and TRBJ2-7; D may be TRBD1 (6 bases). There are 14 residues in the CDR3. Between the trimmed V and J ends, which lost 2 bases and 3 bases, there was a span of 11 bases. CDR1 is SGHAT and CDR2 is FQNNGV in the germline V gene. CDR3 sequence reads: CASSLIQGRYEQYF. The CDR3, as DNA: TGTGCCAGCAGCTTAATTCAGGGGCGCTACGAGCAGTACTTC.

This chain connects TRBV28 to TRBJ1-5; TRBD1 might be the D (6 bases). Per the germline V gene, CDR1 is MDHEN and CDR2 is SYDVKM. V was cut by 6 bases and J by 2 bases, with 23 bases left in between. The CDR3 covers 18 residues. The CDR3 here is CASSPQATGLDRNQPQHF. CDR3 in DNA: TGTGCCAGCAGCCCTCAGGCGACAGGCTTAGACCGCAATCAGCCCCAGCATTTT.

In nucleotides, the CDR3 is TGTGCCAGCCACAAAGAGACCCAGTACTTC. It is translated as CASHKETQYF. The chain recombines TRBV28 with TRBJ2-5; D gene unclear. There are 10 residues in the CDR3. The V and J ends lost 8 bases and 3 bases respectively, with 4 bases between them. Per the germline V gene, CDR1 is MDHEN and CDR2 is SYDVKM.

The V gene is TRBV28, the J gene TRBJ1-5, with D uncertain. Trimming took off 3 bases at V and 1 base at J, with 13 bases between the two ends. The CDR3 extends over 16 amino acids. CDR1 and CDR2 (germline): MDHEN, SYDVKM. The CDR3 DNA is TGTGCCAGCAGTTTTGGTGCAGGAGGAAGCAATCAGCCCCAGCATTTT. Translation: CASSFGAGGSNQPQHF.

This chain uses TRBV4-1 with TRBJ2-7; 7 nucleotides agree with TRBD2. Trimming at V came to 4 bases and at J to 6 bases, leaving 6 bases not matched to a gene. Germline assignment: CDR1 MGHRA and CDR2 YSYEKL. The CDR3 runs 13 residues. The CDR3 DNA reads TGCGCCAGCAGCCCGAGAGGCGGGGGCGAGCAGTACTTC. Translated: CASSPRGGGEQYF.

The genes are TRBV19 and TRBJ1-2, with 7 bases matching TRBD1. V gave up 1 base and J gave up 4 bases; unmatched junction bases: 6. Germline lookup yields CDR1 LNHDA and CDR2 SQIVND (reference sequence). This CDR3 has 15 amino acids. The CDR3 loop reads CASSIGFRQGYGYTF. Here the CDR3 DNA reads TGTGCCAGTAGTATAGGATTTCGACAGGGCTATGGCTACACCTTC.

This clone was seen once. CDR3 in amino acids: CASSTGTGSGANVLTF. The CDR3 DNA reads as TGTGCCAGCAGCACTGGGACAGGATCTGGGGCCAACGTCCTGACTTTC. This chain links TRBV21-1 with TRBJ2-6; the table's D call, TRBD1, has no DNA check behind it. TRBV21-1 counts as a pseudogene. The length of the CDR3 is 16 residues.

The chain has TRBV15 and TRBJ2-3; no firm D call. Looked up from germline, CDR1 is LNHNV and CDR2 is YYDKDF (reference sequence). Trimming left V 5 bases short and J 4 bases short, with 7 bases between. The CDR3 spans 12 residues. CDR3: CATSDGPDTQYF. The CDR3 DNA reads as TGTGCCACCAGCGATGGCCCAGATACGCAGTATTTT.

The chain combines TRBV7-9 with TRBJ2-1; unclear D gene. Germline-derived CDR1 and CDR2 are SEHNR and FQNEAQ (reference sequence). Trimming left V 7 bases short and J 10 bases short, with 17 bases between. The CDR3 has 13 residues. CDR3 sequence reads: CASTPYTKAEQFF. Here the CDR3 DNA reads TGTGCCAGCACCCCCTATACGAAAGCGGAGCAGTTCTTC.

The V and J genes are TRBV6-5 and TRBJ1-2; no firm D call. V dropped 0 bases and J dropped 4 bases, with 12 bases sitting between them. This CDR3 has 15 residues. The germline V gene has CDR1 MNHEY and CDR2 SVGAGI. The CDR3 sequence is CASSYSQALFYGYTF. DNA of the CDR3: TGTGCCAGCAGTTACTCCCAGGCCCTATTCTATGGCTACACCTTC.